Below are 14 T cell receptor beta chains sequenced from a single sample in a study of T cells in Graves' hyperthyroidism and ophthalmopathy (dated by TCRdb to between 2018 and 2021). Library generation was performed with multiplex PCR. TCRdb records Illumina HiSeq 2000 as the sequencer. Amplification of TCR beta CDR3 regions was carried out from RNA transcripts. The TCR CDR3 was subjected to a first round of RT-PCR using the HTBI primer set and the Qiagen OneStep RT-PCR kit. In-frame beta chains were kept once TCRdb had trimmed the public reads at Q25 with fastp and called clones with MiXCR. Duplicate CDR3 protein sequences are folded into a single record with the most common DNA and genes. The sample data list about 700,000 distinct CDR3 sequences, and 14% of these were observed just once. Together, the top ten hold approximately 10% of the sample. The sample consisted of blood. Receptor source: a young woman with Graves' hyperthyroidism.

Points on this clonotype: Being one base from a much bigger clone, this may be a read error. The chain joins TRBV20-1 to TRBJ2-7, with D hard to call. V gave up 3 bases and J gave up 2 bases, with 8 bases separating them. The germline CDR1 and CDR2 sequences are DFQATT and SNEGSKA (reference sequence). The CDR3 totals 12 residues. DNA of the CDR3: TGCAGTGCTAGGGTGAGGACCTACGAGCAGTACTTC. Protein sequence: CSARVRTYEQYF.

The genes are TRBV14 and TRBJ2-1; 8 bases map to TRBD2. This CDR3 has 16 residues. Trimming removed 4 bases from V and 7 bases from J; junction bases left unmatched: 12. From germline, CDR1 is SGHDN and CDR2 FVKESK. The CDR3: CASSRYPLAAYNEQFF. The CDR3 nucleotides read TGTGCCAGCAGCCGTTACCCACTAGCGGCTTATAATGAGCAGTTCTTC.

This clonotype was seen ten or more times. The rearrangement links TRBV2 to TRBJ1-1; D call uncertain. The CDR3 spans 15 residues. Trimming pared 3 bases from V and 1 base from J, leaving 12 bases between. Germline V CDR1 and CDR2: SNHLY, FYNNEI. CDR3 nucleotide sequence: TGTGCCAGCAGTGATTTTACCGGGCCGAACACTGAAGCTTTCTTT. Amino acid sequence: CASSDFTGPNTEAFF.

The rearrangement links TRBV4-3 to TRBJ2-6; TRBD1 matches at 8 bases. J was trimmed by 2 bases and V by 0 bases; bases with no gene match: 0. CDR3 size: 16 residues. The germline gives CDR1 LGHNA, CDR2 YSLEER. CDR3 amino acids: CASSQEQGAGANVLTF. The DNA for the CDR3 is TGCGCCAGCAGCCAAGAACAGGGGGCTGGGGCCAACGTCCTGACTTTC.

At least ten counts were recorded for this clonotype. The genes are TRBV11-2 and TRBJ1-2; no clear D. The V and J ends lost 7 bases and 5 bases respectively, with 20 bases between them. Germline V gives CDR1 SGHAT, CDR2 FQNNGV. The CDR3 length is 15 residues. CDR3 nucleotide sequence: TGTGCCAGCATCTCGGAGTGGGCAAAAGGTTATGGCTACACCTTC. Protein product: CASISEWAKGYGYTF.

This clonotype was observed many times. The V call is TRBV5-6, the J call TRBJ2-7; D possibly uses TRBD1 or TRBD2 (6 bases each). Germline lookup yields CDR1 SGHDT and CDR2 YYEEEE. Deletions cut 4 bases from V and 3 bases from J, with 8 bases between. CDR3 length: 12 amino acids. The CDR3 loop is CASSGGRYEQYF. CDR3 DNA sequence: TGTGCCAGCAGCGGGGGGCGCTACGAGCAGTACTTC.

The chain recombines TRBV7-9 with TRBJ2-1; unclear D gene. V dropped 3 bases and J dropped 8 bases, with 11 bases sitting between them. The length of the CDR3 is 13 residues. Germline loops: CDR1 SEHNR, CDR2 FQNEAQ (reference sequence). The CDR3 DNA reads TGTGCCAGCAGCTTTATTAGCAGAGATGAGCAGTTCTTC. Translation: CASSFISRDEQFF.

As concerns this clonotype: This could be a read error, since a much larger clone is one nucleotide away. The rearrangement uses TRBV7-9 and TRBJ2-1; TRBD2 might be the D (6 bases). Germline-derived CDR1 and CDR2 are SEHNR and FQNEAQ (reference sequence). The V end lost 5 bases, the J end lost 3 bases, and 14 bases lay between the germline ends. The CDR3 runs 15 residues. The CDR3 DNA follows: TGTGCCAGCAGCCTGATGGCGGGAAACTACAATGAGCAGTTCTTC. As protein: CASSLMAGNYNEQFF.

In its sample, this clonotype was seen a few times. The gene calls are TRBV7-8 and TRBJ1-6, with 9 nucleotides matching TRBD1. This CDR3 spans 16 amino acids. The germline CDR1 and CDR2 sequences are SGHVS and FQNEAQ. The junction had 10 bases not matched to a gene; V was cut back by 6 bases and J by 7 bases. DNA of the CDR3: TGTGCCAGCAGGCTAAACACAGGGGGCAGCAATTCACCCCTCCACTTT. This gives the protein CASRLNTGGSNSPLHF.

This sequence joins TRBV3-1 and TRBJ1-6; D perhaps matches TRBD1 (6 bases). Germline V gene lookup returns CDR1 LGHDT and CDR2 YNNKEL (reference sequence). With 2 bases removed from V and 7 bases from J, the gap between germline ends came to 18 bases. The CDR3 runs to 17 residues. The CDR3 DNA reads TGTGCCAGCAGCCAAAGGACAGTGGGGATGCTGAATTCACCCCTCCACTTT. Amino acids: CASSQRTVGMLNSPLHF.

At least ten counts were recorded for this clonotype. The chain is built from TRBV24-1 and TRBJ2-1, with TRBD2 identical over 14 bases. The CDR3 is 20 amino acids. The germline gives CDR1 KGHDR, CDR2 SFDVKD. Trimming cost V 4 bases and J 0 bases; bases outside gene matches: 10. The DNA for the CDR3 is TGTGCCACCAGTGAACCGGGACTAGCGGGAGCAGGGGGCTCCTACAATGAGCAGTTCTTC. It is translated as CATSEPGLAGAGGSYNEQFF.

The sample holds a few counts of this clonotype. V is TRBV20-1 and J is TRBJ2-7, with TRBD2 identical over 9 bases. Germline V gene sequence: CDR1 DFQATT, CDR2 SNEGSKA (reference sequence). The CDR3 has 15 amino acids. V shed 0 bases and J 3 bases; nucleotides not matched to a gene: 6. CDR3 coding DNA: TGCAGTGCTAGAGATAGCGGGGGATCCGACTACGAGCAGTACTTC. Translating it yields CSARDSGGSDYEQYF.

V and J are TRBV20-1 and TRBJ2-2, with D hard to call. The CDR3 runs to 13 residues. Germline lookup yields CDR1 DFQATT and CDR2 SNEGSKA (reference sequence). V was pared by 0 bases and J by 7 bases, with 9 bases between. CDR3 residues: CSAREVRGGELFF. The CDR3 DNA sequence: TGCAGTGCTAGAGAGGTTCGAGGCGGGGAGCTGTTTTTT.

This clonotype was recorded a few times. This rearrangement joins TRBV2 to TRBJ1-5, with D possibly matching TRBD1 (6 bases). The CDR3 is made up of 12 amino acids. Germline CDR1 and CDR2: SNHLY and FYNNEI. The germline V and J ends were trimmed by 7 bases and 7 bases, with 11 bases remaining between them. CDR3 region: CASITGNQPQHF. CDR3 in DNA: TGTGCCAGCATCACAGGGAACCAGCCCCAGCATTTT.